This T cell receptor beta chain was found in a study of shared clonotypes between healthy human individuals (TCRdb year 2020). About the investigation overall: Three men and two women, aged 18 to 49 years, made up the cohort. To increase sequencing depth and limit assay-specific biases, TCR repertoire library preparation and sequencing were carried out by different laboratories using diverse techniques. Each donor's leukapheresis produced roughly between about 0.8 and 10 billion PBMCs. To estimate repertoire size and how much clonotype sharing occurs between individuals, the study deeply sequenced the blood TCR repertoires of a handful of healthy adults. For each donor, three plates each were used for CD4 naive and CD4 memory, two plates were used for CD8 naive, and one plate was used for CD8 memory. General study outcomes and caveats: Because the study included a small number of donors, the genetic and exposure-history diversity represented was limited. Sampling was limited to blood, and TCR repertoires in tissue likely differ from TCR repertoires in blood. Pairwise subsampling indicated that sequencing depth was expected to affect the degree of clonotype sharing among donors. Incomplete sequencing was indicated by rarefaction of sorted-subset datasets, despite the large sequencing depth. When a handful of donors were compared, the shared fraction of clonotypes was approximately 5% for naive CD4, 3.5% to 4% for naive CD8, about 2.5% for memory CD4, and under 0.5% for memory CD8. Compared with non-shared clonotypes, clonotypes shared by all four sorted-subset donors had higher generation probabilities. Larger estimated clonotype richness was generally found for naive subsets than for memory subsets.

Trimming removed 0 bases from V and 0 bases from J; the gene matches leave 9 bases unexplained. CDR1 LGHNA and CDR2 YNFKEQ are derived from the germline V gene. The CDR3 starts with the cysteine, ends with the phenylalanine, and has 18 residues. Left in the record is the CDR3 DNA by itself, 54 bases read in frame from the first base. Comments on this clone: It lacks a known antigen. No base quality values were provided; no much bigger clone lies one nucleotide off.

The donors were healthy, HIV-negative adults with no recently reported acute infections or vaccinations. Every donor was a Caucasian adult residing in Nashville, Tennessee, USA. CD4+ T cells were enriched by magnetic negative selection; naive cells were then positively selected on CD45RA, and the negative fraction formed the memory subset. After blood collection by leukapheresis, PBMCs were isolated using Ficoll-Histopaque density gradient centrifugation and then cryopreserved in the vapor phase of liquid nitrogen. Analytical flow cytometry was used to check the purity and quantity of each magnetically sorted T cell population. Genomic DNA was isolated from each sorted fraction and quantified by UV absorbance on a Nanodrop 2000c. TCR CDR3 regions were amplified from genomic DNA by multiplex PCR using the deep immunoSEQ assay. Extracted genomic DNA from each cell subset was distributed evenly across all wells of several immunoSEQ 96-well plates, and each plate was treated as a replicate. For sorted subsets, around 0.2 ug genomic DNA, equal to some 30,000 T cell genomes, was loaded into each replicate PCR. Purified libraries were measured with a Qubit 3.0 fluorometer, size-checked on a Bioanalyzer 2100, and measured again with the KAPA Library Quantification kit. Every immunoSEQ 96-well plate was sequenced on a separate single-read 150-cycle Illumina NextSeq 550 flow cell. As for the authors' bioinformatics: Because the immunoSEQ output included only junctional sequences and no quality scores, the filtering could not be the same as the filtering used for full-length reads. To assign V/J genes and CDR3, sequences were annotated against IMGT germline references using PyIR, a Python wrapper for IgBLAST v1.9. Reads were filtered out if the reads had weak V/J assignments (E-value above 1e-6), no CDR3, stop codons, out-of-frame junctions, or ambiguous translated residues. A V3J clonotype was defined by an identical inferred V gene, J gene, and CDR3 amino acid sequence. Percentage overlap between repertoires was computed as shared unique clonotypes divided by the size of the smaller repertoire. RTK rarefaction, the Chao1 estimator, and Recon v2.1 estimates of unobserved clonotypes were used to assess repertoire richness. Generation probabilities were computed with OLGA for all TCRbeta clonotypes obtained by the gDNA method from several donors. Here the immuneACCESS table is served through TCRdb, limited to in-frame sequences with V and J called. Missing clones are a known gap in these copies; in checked studies unresolved V genes cover under half, and the rest lacks a known reason. V, J and clone size are those of that table, while D and trimming were read from the DNA. Present in this sample are 1 million to 1.3 million clones, 70% to 80% of which were seen just once. The ten largest clones represent around 0.61% of the sample.

The TCR comes from a man between 18 and 35 years old in good health. Some clones in this sample may be carry-over from other donors' samples. The sequence joins TRBV4-2 to TRBJ2-3; TRBD1 matches 7 bases in the middle. Sequenced input: memory CD4+ T cells from PBMCs. In light of the paper, this sample's cell subset or site label describes: CD45RA-negative fraction. The CDR3 here reads CASSQETVATGSTDTQYF. The sequenced DNA is TGTGCCAGCAGCCAAGAAACAGTGGCGACAGGGAGCACAGATACGCAGTATTTT.